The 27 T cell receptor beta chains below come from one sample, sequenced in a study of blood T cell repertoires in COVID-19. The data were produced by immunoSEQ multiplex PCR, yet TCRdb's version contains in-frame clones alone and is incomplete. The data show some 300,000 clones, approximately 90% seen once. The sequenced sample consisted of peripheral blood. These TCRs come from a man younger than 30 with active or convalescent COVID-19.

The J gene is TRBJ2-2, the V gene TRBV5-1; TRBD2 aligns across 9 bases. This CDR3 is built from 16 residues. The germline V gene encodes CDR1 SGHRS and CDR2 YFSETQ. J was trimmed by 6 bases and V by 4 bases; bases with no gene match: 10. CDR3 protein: CASSPASGAVPGELFF. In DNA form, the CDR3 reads TGCGCCAGCAGCCCGGCTAGCGGGGCGGTACCCGGGGAGCTGTTTTTT.

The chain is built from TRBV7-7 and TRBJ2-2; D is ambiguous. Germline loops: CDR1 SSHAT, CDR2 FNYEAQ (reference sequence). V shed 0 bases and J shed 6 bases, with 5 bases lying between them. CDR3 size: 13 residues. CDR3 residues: CASSLAAAGELFF. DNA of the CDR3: TGTGCCAGCAGCTTAGCGGCTGCCGGGGAGCTGTTTTTT.

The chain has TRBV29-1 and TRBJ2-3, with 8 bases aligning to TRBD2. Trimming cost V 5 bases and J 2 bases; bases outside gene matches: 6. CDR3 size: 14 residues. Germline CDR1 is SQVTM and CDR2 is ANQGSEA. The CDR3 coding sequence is TGCAGCGTTCCAGCGGGAGCCATCACAGATACGCAGTATTTT. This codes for CSVPAGAITDTQYF.

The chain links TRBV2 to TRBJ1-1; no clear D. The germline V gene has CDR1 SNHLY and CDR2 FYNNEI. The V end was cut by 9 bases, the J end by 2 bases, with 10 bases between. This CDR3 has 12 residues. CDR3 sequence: CASIDTNTEAFF. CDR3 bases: TGTGCCAGTATCGACACAAACACTGAAGCTTTCTTT. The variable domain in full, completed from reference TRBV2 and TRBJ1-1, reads EPEVTQTPSHQVTQMGQEVILRCVPISNHLYFYWYRQILGQKVEFLVSFYNNEISEKSEIFDDQFSVERPDGSNFTLKIRSTKLEDSAMYFCASIDTNTEAFFGQGTRLTVV.

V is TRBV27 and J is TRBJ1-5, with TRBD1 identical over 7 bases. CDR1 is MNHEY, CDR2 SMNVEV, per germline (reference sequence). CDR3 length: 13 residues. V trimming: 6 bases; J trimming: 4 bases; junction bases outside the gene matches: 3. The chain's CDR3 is CASSWDRNQPQHF. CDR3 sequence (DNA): TGTGCCAGCAGCTGGGACAGAAATCAGCCCCAGCATTTT.

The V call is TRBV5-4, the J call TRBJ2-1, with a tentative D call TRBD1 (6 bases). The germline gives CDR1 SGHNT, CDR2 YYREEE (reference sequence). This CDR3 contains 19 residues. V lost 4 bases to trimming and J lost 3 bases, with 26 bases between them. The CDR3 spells CASSRYDRPAGTNYNEQFF. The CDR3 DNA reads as TGTGCCAGCAGCCGTTACGACCGACCCGCCGGGACAAACTACAATGAGCAGTTCTTC.

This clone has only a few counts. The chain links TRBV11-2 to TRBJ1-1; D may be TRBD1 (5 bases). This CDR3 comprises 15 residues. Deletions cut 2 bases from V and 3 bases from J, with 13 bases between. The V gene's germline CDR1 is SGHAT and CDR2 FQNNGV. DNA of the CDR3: TGTGCCAGCAGCTTAATGGTCGGGGGGGACACTGAAGCTTTCTTT. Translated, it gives CASSLMVGGDTEAFF. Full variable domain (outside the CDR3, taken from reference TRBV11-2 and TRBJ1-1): EAGVAQSPRYKIIEKRQSVAFWCNPISGHATLYWYQQILGQGPKLLIQFQNNGVVDDSQLPKDRFSAERLKGVDSTLKIQPAKLEDSAVYLCASSLMVGGDTEAFFGQGTRLTVV.

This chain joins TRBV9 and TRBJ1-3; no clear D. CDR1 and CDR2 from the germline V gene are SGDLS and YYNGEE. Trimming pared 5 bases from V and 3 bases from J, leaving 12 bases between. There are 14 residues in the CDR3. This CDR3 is CASSKGGSGNTIYF. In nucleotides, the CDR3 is TGTGCCAGCAGTAAAGGAGGGAGTGGAAACACCATATATTTT. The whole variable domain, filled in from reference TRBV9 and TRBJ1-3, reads DSGVTQTPKHLITATGQRVTLRCSPRSGDLSVYWYQQSLDQGLQFLIQYYNGEERAKGNILERFSAQQFPDLHSELNLSSLELGDSALYFCASSKGGSGNTIYFGEGSWLTVV.

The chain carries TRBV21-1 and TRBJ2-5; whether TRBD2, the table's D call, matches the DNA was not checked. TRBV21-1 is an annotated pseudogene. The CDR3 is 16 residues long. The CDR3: CASSTTSGPYQETQYF. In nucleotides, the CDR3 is TGTGCCAGCAGCACAACTAGCGGGCCGTACCAAGAGACCCAGTACTTC.

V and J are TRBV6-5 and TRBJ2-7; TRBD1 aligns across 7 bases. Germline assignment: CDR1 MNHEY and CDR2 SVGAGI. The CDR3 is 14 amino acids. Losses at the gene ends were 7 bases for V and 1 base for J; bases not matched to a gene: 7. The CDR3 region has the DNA TGTGCCAGCACTTCCGGGGACAGTTCCTACGAGCAGTACTTC. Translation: CASTSGDSSYEQYF.

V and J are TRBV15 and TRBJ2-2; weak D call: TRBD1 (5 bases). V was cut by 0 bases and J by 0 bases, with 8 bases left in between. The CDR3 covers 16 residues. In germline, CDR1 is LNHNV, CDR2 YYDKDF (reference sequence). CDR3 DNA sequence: TGTGCCACCAGCAGAGAGCCGACAGCGAACACCGGGGAGCTGTTTTTT. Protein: CATSREPTANTGELFF.

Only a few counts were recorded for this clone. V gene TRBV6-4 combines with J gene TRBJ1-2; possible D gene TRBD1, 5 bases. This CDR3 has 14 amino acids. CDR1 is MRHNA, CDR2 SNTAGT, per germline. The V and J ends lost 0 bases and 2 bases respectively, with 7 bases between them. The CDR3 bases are TGTGCCAGCAGTGACTCTACAGGAAACTATGGCTACACCTTC. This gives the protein CASSDSTGNYGYTF.

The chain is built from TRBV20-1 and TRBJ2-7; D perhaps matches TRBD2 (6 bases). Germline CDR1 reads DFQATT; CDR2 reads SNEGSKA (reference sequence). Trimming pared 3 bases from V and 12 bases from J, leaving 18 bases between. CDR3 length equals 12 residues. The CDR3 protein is CSASPPGGSRYF. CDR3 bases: TGCAGTGCTAGTCCCCCCGGGGGTAGTCGGTACTTC.

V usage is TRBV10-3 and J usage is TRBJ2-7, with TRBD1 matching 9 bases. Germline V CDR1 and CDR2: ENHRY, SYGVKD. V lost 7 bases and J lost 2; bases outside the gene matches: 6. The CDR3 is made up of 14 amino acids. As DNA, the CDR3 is TGTGCCATCAACAGGGACAGGGCTGCCTACGAGCAGTACTTC. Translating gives CAINRDRAAYEQYF.

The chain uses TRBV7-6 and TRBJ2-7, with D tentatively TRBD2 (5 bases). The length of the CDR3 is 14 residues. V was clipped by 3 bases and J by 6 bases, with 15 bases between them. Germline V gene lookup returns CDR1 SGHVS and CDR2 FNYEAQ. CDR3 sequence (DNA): TGTGCCAGCAGCTTGAGCGGTTCTCTTACCGAGCAGTACTTC. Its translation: CASSLSGSLTEQYF.

The CDR3 sequence: CALQREDTDTQYF. The CDR3 DNA reads TGTGCCCTGCAGCGGGAAGACACAGATACGCAGTATTTT. The rearrangement joins TRBV6-5 to TRBJ2-3; 7 nucleotides align to TRBD2. Germline V gene sequence: CDR1 MNHEY, CDR2 SVGAGI. V lost 11 bases, J lost 2 bases, and 7 bases stayed unmatched. The CDR3 totals 13 residues.

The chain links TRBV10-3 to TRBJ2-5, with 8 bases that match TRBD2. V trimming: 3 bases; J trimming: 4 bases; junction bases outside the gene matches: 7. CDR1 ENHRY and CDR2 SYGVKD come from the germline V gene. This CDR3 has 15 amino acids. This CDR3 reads CAISDRGGGPETQYF. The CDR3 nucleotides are TGTGCCATCAGTGACCGAGGCGGGGGGCCAGAGACCCAGTACTTC.

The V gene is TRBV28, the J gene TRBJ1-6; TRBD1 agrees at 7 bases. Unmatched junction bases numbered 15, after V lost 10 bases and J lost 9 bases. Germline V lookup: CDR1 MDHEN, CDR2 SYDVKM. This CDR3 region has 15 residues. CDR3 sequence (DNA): TGTGCCACCAAGTCGCAGGGGGTTTTAAGTTCACCCCTCCACTTT. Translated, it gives CATKSQGVLSSPLHF.

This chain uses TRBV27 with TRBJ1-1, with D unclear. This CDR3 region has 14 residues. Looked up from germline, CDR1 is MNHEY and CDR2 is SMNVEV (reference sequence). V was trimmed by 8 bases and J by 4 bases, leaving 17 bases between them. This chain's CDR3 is CASSNFDGITEAFF. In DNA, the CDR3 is TGTGCCAGCTCAAACTTTGACGGGATCACTGAAGCTTTCTTT.

The CDR3 here is CASSLDFSGDYGYTF. CDR3 nucleotides: TGTGCCAGCAGCTTAGATTTTTCGGGAGACTATGGCTACACCTTC. The rearrangement uses TRBV7-9 and TRBJ1-2; D gene ambiguous. This CDR3 has 15 residues. V lost 1 base and J lost 3, with 12 bases in between. In germline, CDR1 is SEHNR, CDR2 FQNEAQ (reference sequence).

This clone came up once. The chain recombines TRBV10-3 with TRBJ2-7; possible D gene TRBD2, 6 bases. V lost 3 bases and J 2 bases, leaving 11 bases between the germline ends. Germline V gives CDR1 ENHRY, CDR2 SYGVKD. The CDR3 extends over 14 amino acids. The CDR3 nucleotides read TGTGCCATCAGTGAATCAGGGAGGCCCTACGAGCAGTACTTC. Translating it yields CAISESGRPYEQYF.

For the CDR3, the DNA is TGTGCCAGCTCACCACCAGCCACTAGCGGTAAAGAGACCCAGTACTTC. Translating it yields CASSPPATSGKETQYF. The rearrangement links TRBV18 to TRBJ2-5; 8 bases are a match to TRBD2. This CDR3 contains 16 residues. Per germline, CDR1 KGHSH and CDR2 LQKENI. After removal of 0 bases from V and 3 bases from J, the junction contained 6 bases not matched to a gene.

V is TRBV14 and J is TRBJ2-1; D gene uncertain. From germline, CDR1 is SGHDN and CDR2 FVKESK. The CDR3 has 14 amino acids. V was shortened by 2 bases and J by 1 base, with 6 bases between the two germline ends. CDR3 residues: CASSQFRSYNEQFF. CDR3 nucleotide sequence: TGTGCCAGCAGCCAATTCAGGTCCTACAATGAGCAGTTCTTC.

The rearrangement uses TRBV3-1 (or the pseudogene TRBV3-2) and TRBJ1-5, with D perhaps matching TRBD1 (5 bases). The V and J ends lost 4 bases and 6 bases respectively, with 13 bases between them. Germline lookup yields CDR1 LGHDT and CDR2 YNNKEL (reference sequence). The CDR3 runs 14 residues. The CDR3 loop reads CASSRLGAGQPQHF. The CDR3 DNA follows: TGTGCCAGCAGCCGACTTGGGGCTGGTCAGCCCCAGCATTTT.

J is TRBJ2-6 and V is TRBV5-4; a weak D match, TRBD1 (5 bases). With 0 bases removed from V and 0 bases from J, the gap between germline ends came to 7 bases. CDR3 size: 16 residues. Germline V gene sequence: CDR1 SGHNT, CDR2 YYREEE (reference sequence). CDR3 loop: CASSLGQHSGANVLTF. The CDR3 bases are TGTGCCAGCAGCTTGGGACAGCACTCTGGGGCCAACGTCCTGACTTTC.

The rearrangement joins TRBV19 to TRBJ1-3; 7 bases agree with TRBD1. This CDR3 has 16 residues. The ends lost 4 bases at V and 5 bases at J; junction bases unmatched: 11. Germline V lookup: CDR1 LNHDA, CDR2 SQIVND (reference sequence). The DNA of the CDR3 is TGTGCCAGTAGTACCGGTACGGGACAGCGACGAAACACCATATATTTT. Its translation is CASSTGTGQRRNTIYF. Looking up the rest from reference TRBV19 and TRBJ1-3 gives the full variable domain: DGGITQSPKYLFRKEGQNVTLSCEQNLNHDAMYWYRQDPGQGLRLIYYSQIVNDFQKGDIAEGYSVSREKKESFPLTVTSAQKNPTAFYLCASSTGTGQRRNTIYFGEGSWLTVV.

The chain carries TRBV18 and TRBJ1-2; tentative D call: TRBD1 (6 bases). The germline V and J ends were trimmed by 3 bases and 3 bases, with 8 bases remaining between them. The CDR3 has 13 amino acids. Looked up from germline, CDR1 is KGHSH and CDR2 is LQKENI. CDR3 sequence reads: CASSPGADYGYTF. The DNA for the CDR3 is TGTGCCAGCTCACCGGGGGCGGACTATGGCTACACCTTC.